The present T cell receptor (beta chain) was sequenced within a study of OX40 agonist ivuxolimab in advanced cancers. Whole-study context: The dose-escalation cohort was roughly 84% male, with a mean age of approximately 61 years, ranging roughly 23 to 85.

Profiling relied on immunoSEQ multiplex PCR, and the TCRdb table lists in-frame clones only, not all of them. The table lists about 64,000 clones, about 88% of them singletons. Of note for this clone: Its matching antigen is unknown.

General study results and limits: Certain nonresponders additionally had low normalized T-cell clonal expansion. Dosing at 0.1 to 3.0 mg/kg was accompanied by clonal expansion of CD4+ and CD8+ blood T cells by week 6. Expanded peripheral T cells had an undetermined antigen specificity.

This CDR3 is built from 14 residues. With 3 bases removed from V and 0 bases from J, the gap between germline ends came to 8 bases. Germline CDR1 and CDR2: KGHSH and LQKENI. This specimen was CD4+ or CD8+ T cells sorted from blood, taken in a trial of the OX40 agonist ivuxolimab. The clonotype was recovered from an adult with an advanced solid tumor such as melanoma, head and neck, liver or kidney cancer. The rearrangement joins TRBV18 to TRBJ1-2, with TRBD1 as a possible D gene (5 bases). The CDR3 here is CASSPTGSNYGYTF. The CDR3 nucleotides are TGTGCCAGCTCACCTACAGGTTCTAACTATGGCTACACCTTC.